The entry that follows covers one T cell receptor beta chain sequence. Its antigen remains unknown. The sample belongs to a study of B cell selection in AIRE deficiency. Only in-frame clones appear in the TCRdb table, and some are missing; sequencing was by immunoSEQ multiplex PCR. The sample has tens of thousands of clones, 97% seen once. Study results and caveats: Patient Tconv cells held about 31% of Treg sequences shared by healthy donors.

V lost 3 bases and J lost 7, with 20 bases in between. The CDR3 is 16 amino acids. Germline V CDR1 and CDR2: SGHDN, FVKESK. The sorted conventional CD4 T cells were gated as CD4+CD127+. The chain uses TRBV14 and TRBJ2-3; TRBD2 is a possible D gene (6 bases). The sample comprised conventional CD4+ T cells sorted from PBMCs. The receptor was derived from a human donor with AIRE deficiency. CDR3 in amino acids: CASSHIRDPRGNTQYF. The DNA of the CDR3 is TGTGCCAGCAGCCATATCCGGGACCCACGGGGGAATACGCAGTATTTT.